Presented here are 19 T cell receptor beta chains from one specimen sequenced in a study of blood T cell repertoires in COVID-19 (dated by TCRdb to 2020 to 2021). Library prep was done by the immunoSEQ multiplex PCR assay. Imported from immuneACCESS, the table was reduced by TCRdb to in-frame sequences with V and J called. These copies leave out some clones; in studies compared against another copy, an unresolved V gene accounts for under half, and the cause of the remainder is not known. This sample comprises more than 200,000 clones, more than 85% of them detected only once. In total, the top ten clones hold over 5% of the sample. The sample consisted of peripheral blood. The receptors derive from an older woman with COVID-19, enrolled during active disease.

This chain links TRBV18 with TRBJ2-3, with TRBD2 matching over 12 bases. The CDR3 length is 18 residues. V shed 8 bases, J shed 2 bases, and the junction held 14 bases outside the gene matches. Germline CDR1 is KGHSH and CDR2 is LQKENI. For the CDR3, the DNA is TGTGCCAGCACCCGAAGAGGGACTAGCGGGCCTCACACAGATACGCAGTATTTT. Translation gives CASTRRGTSGPHTDTQYF.

V is TRBV30 and J is TRBJ2-3; D is possibly TRBD2 (7 bases). The CDR3 contains 16 residues. Trimming took 3 bases from V and 4 from J, leaving 20 bases between them. Germline-derived CDR1 and CDR2 are GTSNPN and SVGIG (reference sequence). This CDR3 is CAWRTGGGNGPDTQYF. The CDR3 DNA is TGTGCCTGGAGAACGGGCGGGGGCAACGGCCCAGATACGCAGTATTTT.

The J gene is TRBJ2-6, the V gene TRBV7-3, with TRBD2 identical over 7 bases. This CDR3 spans 16 amino acids. The trim removed 5 bases at V and 2 bases at J, leaving 6 bases unmatched. The V gene's germline CDR1 is SGHTA and CDR2 FQGTGA. The CDR3 DNA follows: TGTGCCAGCAGCAATTTTGGGAGGGCTGGGGCCAACGTCCTGACTTTC. It is translated as CASSNFGRAGANVLTF. Together with reference TRBV7-3 and TRBJ2-6, the CDR3 gives the full variable domain: GAGVSQTPSNKVTEKGKYVELRCDPISGHTALYWYRQSLGQGPEFLIYFQGTGAADDSGLPNDRFFAVRPEGSVSTLKIQRTERGDSAVYLCASSNFGRAGANVLTFGAGSRLTVL.

This chain links TRBV5-4 with TRBJ1-4; D gene uncertain. The CDR3 consists of 14 residues. Germline V gene sequence: CDR1 SGHNT, CDR2 YYREEE (reference sequence). V was clipped by 0 bases and J by 4 bases, with 7 bases between them. The CDR3 loop reads CASSLADGNEKLFF. The CDR3 DNA sequence: TGTGCCAGCAGCTTGGCAGATGGTAATGAAAAACTGTTTTTT.

The chain recombines TRBV6-5 with TRBJ2-7, with 9 bases matching TRBD1. J was trimmed by 6 bases and V by 8 bases; bases with no gene match: 11. This CDR3 contains 14 residues. Looked up from germline, CDR1 is MNHEY and CDR2 is SVGAGI. The DNA for the CDR3 is TGTGCCAGCGGGGACAGGGTGTTTGTGTCCGAGCAGTACTTC. It encodes CASGDRVFVSEQYF.

This sequence joins TRBV28 and TRBJ2-3, with D perhaps TRBD2 (6 bases). The CDR3 sequence is 16 residues long. CDR1 is MDHEN, CDR2 SYDVKM, per germline. V lost 1 base, J lost 2 bases, and 13 bases lay in between. The CDR3 sequence is CASSLSVAAVTDTQYF. In nucleotides, the CDR3 is TGTGCCAGCAGTTTATCTGTAGCGGCTGTCACAGATACGCAGTATTTT.

The chain carries TRBV7-9 and TRBJ2-7; D remains ambiguous. Germline V gene sequence: CDR1 SEHNR, CDR2 FQNEAQ (reference sequence). The length of the CDR3 is 12 residues. V was shortened by 1 base and J by 5 bases, with 6 bases between the two germline ends. DNA of the CDR3: TGTGCCAGCAGCTTAGTGGCAGACGAGCAGTACTTC. It is translated as CASSLVADEQYF.

This chain connects TRBV20-1 to TRBJ2-7; TRBD2 agrees at 7 bases. With V trimmed by 3 bases and J by 7 bases, 9 bases remained unmatched. The CDR3 is 13 amino acids. Germline V gives CDR1 DFQATT, CDR2 SNEGSKA (reference sequence). As DNA, the CDR3 is TGCAGTGCTAGTGGCGGGAGTCCCCTTGAGCAGTACTTC. This translates into CSASGGSPLEQYF.

The rearrangement links TRBV7-2 to TRBJ2-2; TRBD1 might be the D (6 bases). CDR1 and CDR2 from the germline V gene are SGHTA and FQGNSA. This CDR3 is 15 amino acids long. V was clipped by 1 base and J by 4 bases, with 10 bases between them. The CDR3 is CASSLVTGPTGELFF. In DNA, the CDR3 is TGTGCCAGCAGCTTAGTGACAGGCCCCACCGGGGAGCTGTTTTTT.

This sequence joins TRBV10-3 and TRBJ2-1; TRBD2 aligns across 8 bases. V was pared by 6 bases and J by 6 bases, with 7 bases of the junction left unmatched. The CDR3 loop spans 14 amino acids. The germline CDR1 and CDR2 sequences are ENHRY and SYGVKD. For the CDR3, the DNA is TGTGCCATCAGCAAGTCCGGGAGGGCCAATGAGCAGTTCTTC. It translates to CAISKSGRANEQFF.

Points on this clone: Other DNA sequences of this sample code for an identical CDR3. The chain employs TRBV6-6 and TRBJ1-3, with D unresolved. CDR1 MNHNY and CDR2 SVGAGI come from the germline V gene (reference sequence). Trimming shortened V by 6 bases and J by 9 bases, and 9 bases separated the two germline ends. CDR3 length equals 11 residues. The CDR3, as DNA: TGTGCCAGCAGCCCTCATAGCACCATATATTTT. Translating it yields CASSPHSTIYF.

This clone was observed a handful of times. V usage is TRBV9 and J usage is TRBJ2-7, with D perhaps matching TRBD1 (6 bases). Between the trimmed V and J ends, which lost 3 bases and 1 base, there was a span of 11 bases. The CDR3 runs to 14 residues. The V gene's germline CDR1 is SGDLS and CDR2 YYNGEE. CDR3: CASSATGTSYEQYF. In nucleotides, the CDR3 is TGTGCCAGCAGCGCGACAGGTACTTCCTACGAGCAGTACTTC.

The J gene is TRBJ2-7, the V gene TRBV18; 8 bases map to TRBD2. Losses at the gene ends were 1 base for V and 4 bases for J; bases not matched to a gene: 6. CDR3 length: 15 amino acids. The germline V gene encodes CDR1 KGHSH and CDR2 LQKENI. The CDR3 protein is CASSPRPSGSYEQYF. The CDR3 bases are TGTGCCAGCTCACCACGGCCTAGCGGGTCTTACGAGCAGTACTTC.

Regarding this clone: Distinct nucleotide sequences in the sample also encode this CDR3. V usage is TRBV6-1 and J usage is TRBJ1-5; 10 nucleotides match TRBD1. In germline, CDR1 is MNHNS, CDR2 SASEGT. There are 15 residues in the CDR3. V shed 1 base and J 6 bases; nucleotides not matched to a gene: 3. CDR3 sequence (DNA): TGTGCCAGCAGTGAAGGGACAGGGGGGGGTCAGCCCCAGCATTTT. This encodes CASSEGTGGGQPQHF.

The chain couples TRBV28 to TRBJ2-5; perhaps TRBD1 as D (5 bases). CDR3 length equals 10 residues. Germline V gene lookup returns CDR1 MDHEN and CDR2 SYDVKM. V was shortened by 10 bases and J by 4 bases, with 7 bases between the two germline ends. CDR3 sequence: CATGPETQYF. CDR3 DNA sequence: TGTGCCACAGGGCCAGAGACCCAGTACTTC.

The V call is TRBV3-1 (or the pseudogene TRBV3-2), the J call TRBJ2-5; 11 nucleotides agree with TRBD2. This CDR3 contains 15 residues. Germline CDR1 reads LGHDT; CDR2 reads YNNKEL (reference sequence). Trimming cost V 4 bases and J 2 bases; bases outside gene matches: 3. The CDR3 DNA reads TGTGCCAGCAGCCTAAGGACTAGCGGGCAAGAGACCCAGTACTTC. Translated: CASSLRTSGQETQYF.

The chain couples TRBV10-3 to TRBJ1-2, with TRBD1 matching over 8 bases. The V and J ends lost 8 bases and 7 bases, in that order; junction bases with no gene match: 15. The CDR3 totals 15 residues. From germline, CDR1 is ENHRY and CDR2 SYGVKD. CDR3 coding DNA: TGTGCCATCCAAGGAGATGGACAGGGCCCTGGTGGCTACACCTTC. Amino acids: CAIQGDGQGPGGYTF.

This clone was seen more than once but under ten times. The chain employs TRBV19 and TRBJ1-5; D is unclear. The V end lost 3 bases, the J end lost 4 bases, and 7 bases lay between the germline ends. Germline lookup yields CDR1 LNHDA and CDR2 SQIVND (reference sequence). The CDR3 extends over 13 amino acids. The CDR3 region has the DNA TGTGCCAGTAGTATTCGGAGAAATCAGCCCCAGCATTTT. Its protein is CASSIRRNQPQHF.

The rearrangement uses TRBV7-3 and TRBJ1-2; possible D gene TRBD1, 5 bases. Per germline, CDR1 SGHTA and CDR2 FQGTGA. V was clipped by 5 bases and J by 7 bases, with 17 bases between them. This CDR3 contains 14 residues. This CDR3 is CASSLSGGGGGYTF. In DNA form, the CDR3 reads TGTGCCAGCAGCCTTAGCGGGGGGGGTGGTGGCTACACCTTC.